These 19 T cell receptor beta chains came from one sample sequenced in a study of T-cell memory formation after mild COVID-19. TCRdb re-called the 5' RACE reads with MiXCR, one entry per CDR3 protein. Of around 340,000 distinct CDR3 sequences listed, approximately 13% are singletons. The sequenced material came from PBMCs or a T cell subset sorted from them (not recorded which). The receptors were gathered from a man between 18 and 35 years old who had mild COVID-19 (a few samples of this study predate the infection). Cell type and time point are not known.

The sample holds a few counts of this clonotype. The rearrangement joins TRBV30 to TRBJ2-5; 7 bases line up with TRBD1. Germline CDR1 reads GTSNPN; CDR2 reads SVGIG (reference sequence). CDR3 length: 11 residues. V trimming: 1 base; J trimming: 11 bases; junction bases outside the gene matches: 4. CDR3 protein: CAWSAGQRQYF. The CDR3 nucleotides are TGTGCCTGGAGTGCGGGACAGAGACAGTACTTC. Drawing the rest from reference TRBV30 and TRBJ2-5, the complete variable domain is SQTIHQWPATLVQPVGSPLSLECTVEGTSNPNLYWYRQAAGRGLQLLFYSVGIGQISSEVPQNLSASRPQDRQFILSSKKLLLSDSGFYLCAWSAGQRQYFGPGTRLLVL.

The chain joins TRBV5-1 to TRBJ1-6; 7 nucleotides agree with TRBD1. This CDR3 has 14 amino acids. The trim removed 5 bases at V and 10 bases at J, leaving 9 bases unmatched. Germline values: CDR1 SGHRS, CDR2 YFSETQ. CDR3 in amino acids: CASRGDSGASPLHF. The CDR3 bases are TGCGCCAGCAGGGGGGACAGTGGTGCGTCACCCCTCCACTTT.

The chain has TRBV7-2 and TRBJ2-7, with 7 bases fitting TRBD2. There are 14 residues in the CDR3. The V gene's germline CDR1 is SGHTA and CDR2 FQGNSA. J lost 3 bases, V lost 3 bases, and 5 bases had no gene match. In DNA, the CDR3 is TGTGCCAGCAGCTTTTTCTCGGGGGGCTACGAGCAGTACTTC. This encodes CASSFFSGGYEQYF.

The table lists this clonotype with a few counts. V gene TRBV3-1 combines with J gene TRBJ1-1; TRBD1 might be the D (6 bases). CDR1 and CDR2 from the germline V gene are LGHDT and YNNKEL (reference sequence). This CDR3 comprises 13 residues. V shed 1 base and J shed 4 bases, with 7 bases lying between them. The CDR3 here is CASSQGGATEAFF. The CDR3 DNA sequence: TGTGCCAGCAGCCAAGGGGGGGCCACTGAAGCTTTCTTT.

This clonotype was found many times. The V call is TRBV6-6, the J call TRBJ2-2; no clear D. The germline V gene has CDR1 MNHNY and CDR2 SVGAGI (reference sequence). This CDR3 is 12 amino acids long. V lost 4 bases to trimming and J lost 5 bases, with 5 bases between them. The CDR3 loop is CASSWQTGELFF. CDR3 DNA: TGTGCCAGCAGTTGGCAGACCGGGGAGCTGTTTTTT.

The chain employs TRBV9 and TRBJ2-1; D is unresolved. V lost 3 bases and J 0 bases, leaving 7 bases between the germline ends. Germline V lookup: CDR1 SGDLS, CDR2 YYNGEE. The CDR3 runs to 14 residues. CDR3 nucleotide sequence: TGTGCCAGCAGCGGGAAAACCTCCTACAATGAGCAGTTCTTC. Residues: CASSGKTSYNEQFF.

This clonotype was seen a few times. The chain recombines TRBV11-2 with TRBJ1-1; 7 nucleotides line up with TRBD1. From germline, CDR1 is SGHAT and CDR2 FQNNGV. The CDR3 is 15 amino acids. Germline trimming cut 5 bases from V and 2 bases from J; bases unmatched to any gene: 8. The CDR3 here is CASSPSTGANTEAFF. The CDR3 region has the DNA TGTGCCAGCAGCCCGAGCACAGGGGCTAACACTGAAGCTTTCTTT.

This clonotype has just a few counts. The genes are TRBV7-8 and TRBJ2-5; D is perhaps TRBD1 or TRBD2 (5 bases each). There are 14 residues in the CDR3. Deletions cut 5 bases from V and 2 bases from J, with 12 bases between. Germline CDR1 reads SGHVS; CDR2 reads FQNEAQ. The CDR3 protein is CASSRGRVQETQYF. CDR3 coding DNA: TGTGCCAGCAGCCGGGGACGGGTACAAGAGACCCAGTACTTC.

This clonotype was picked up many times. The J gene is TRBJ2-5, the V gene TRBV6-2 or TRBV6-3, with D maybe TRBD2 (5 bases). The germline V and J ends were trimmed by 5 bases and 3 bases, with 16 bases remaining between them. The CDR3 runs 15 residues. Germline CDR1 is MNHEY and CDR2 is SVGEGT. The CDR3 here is CASSVVREFEETQYF. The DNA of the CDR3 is TGTGCCAGCAGTGTAGTCCGGGAATTTGAAGAGACCCAGTACTTC.

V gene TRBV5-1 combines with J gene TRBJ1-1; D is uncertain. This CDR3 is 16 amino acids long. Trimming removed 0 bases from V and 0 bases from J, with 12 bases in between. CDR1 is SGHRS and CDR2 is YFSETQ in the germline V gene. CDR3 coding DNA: TGCGCCAGCAGCTTGGGCTGGGGAGCCATGAACACTGAAGCTTTCTTT. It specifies CASSLGWGAMNTEAFF. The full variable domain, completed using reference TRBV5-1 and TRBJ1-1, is KAGVTQTPRYLIKTRGQQVTLSCSPISGHRSVSWYQQTPGQGLQFLFEYFSETQRNKGNFPGRFSGRQFSNSRSEMNVSTLELGDSALYLCASSLGWGAMNTEAFFGQGTRLTVV.

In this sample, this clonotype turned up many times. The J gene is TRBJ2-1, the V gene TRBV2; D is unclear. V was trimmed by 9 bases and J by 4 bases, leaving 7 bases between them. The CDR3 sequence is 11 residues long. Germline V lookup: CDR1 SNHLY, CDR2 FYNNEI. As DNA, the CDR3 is TGTGCCAGTAGGGAATACAATGAGCAGTTCTTC. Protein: CASREYNEQFF.

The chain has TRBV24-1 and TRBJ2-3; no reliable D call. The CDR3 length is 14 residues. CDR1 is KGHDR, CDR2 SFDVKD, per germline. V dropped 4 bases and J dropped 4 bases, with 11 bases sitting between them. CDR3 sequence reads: CATSDPDRPDTQYF. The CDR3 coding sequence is TGTGCCACCAGTGACCCTGACCGCCCAGATACGCAGTATTTT.

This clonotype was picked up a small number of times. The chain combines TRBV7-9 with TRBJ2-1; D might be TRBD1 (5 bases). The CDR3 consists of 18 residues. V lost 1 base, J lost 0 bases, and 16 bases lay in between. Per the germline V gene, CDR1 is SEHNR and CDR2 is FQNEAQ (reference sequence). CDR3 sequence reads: CASSLVGAGTGSYNEQFF. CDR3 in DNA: TGTGCCAGCAGCTTAGTTGGGGCCGGAACTGGCTCCTACAATGAGCAGTTCTTC.

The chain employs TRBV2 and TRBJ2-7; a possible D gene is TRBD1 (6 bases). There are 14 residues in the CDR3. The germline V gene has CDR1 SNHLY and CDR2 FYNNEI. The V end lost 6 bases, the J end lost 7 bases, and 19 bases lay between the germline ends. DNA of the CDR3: TGTGCCAGCAGGGACCCAGGCAGGGGCATGGAGCAGTACTTC. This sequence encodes CASRDPGRGMEQYF.

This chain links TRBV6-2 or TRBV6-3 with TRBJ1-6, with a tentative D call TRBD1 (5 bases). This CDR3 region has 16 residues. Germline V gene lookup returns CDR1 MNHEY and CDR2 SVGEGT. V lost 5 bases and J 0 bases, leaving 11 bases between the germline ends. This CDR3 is CASSRTRSSYNSPLHF. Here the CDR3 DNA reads TGTGCCAGCAGTCGGACAAGGAGCTCCTATAATTCACCCCTCCACTTT.

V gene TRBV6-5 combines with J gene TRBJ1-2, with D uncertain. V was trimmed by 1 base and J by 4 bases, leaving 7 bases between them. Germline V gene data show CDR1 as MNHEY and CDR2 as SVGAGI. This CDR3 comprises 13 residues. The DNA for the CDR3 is TGTGCCAGCAGTTACTACGGGAGCTATGGCTACACCTTC. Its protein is CASSYYGSYGYTF.

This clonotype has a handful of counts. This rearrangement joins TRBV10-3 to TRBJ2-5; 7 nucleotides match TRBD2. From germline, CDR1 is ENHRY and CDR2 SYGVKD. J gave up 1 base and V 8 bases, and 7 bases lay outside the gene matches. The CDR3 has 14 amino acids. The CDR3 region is CAIGAGATQETQYF. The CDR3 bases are TGTGCCATCGGGGCGGGAGCCACCCAAGAGACCCAGTACTTC.

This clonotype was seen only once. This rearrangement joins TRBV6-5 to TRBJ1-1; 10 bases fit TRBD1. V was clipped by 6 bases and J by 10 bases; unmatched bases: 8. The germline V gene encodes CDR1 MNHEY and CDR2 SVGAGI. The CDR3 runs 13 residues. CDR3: CASRPGTGVLAFF. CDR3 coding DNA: TGTGCCAGCAGGCCCGGGACAGGGGTTCTAGCTTTCTTT.

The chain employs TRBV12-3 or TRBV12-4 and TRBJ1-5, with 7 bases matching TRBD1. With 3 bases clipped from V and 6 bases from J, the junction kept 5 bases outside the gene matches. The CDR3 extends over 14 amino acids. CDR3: CASSLTGKGQPQHF. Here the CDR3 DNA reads TGTGCCAGCAGTTTGACAGGGAAGGGTCAGCCCCAGCATTTT.